Shown below are 32 T cell receptor beta chains from a single sample sequenced in a study of molecular identifiers for immune sequencing clone quantification. Each CDR3 protein is one row after TCRdb ran MiXCR on the PCR reads. The sample has about 640,000 distinct CDR3 sequences, 15% to 20% seen once. The sequenced material came from naive CD8+ T cells from blood, with Jurkat cell RNA spiked in. Stated subset: FACS-sorted CD8+CD4-CCR7+CD45RA+ naive T cells. All receptors derive from a human donor in good health. Some libraries in this study had Jurkat cell RNA spiked in.

Regarding this clonotype: A much larger clone lies a single base off, so this may be a read error. The rearrangement uses TRBV7-9 and TRBJ2-7, with 7 nucleotides matching TRBD1. The J segment lost 2 bases and the V segment lost 3 bases, leaving 7 bases of the junction unmatched. Germline V CDR1 and CDR2: SEHNR, FQNEAQ (reference sequence). The CDR3 covers 15 residues. DNA for the CDR3: TGTGCCAGCAGCTTGACAGGGCGGTTGCCCTACGAGCAGTACTTC. This encodes CASSLTGRLPYEQYF.

This clonotype was seen many times. The V and J genes are TRBV18 and TRBJ1-1; D is possibly TRBD1 (6 bases). Germline assignment: CDR1 KGHSH and CDR2 LQKENI. V was clipped by 2 bases and J by 1 base, with 17 bases between them. The CDR3 sequence is 17 residues long. This chain's CDR3 is CASSPYRGGTGNTEAFF. CDR3 DNA sequence: TGTGCCAGCTCACCATATAGGGGGGGCACGGGGAACACTGAAGCTTTCTTT. Full variable domain (rest looked up from reference TRBV18 and TRBJ1-1): NAGVMQNPRHLVRRRGQEARLRCSPMKGHSHVYWYRQLPEEGLKFMVYLQKENIIDESGMPKERFSAEFPKEGPSILRIQQVVRGDSAAYFCASSPYRGGTGNTEAFFGQGTRLTVV.

The sample holds many counts of this clonotype. V is TRBV6-6 and J is TRBJ2-7; TRBD1 aligns across 7 bases. Germline CDR1 MNHNY, CDR2 SVGAGI (reference sequence). Trimming cost V 7 bases and J 3 bases; bases outside gene matches: 3. The CDR3 consists of 12 residues. The CDR3 nucleotides read TGTGCCAGCAACCAGGGGGTCTACGAGCAGTACTTC. This sequence encodes CASNQGVYEQYF.

This clonotype was detected a few times. It may be a read error: a sequence one base away is much more abundant. The rearrangement links TRBV21-1 to TRBJ2-5. TRBV21-1 is designated a pseudogene. This CDR3 region has 13 residues. The CDR3, as DNA: TGTGCCAGCAGCAAGTACAGCCATGAGACCCAGTACTTC. This translates into CASSKYSHETQYF.

As regards this clonotype: A much larger clone is a single base away; this may be a read error. V gene TRBV12-3 or TRBV12-4 combines with J gene TRBJ2-7; perhaps TRBD1 as D (5 bases). The CDR3 has 14 residues. With 6 bases removed from V and 5 bases from J, the gap between germline ends came to 17 bases. CDR3 residues: CASSQGLPVHEQYF. In nucleotides, the CDR3 is TGTGCCAGCAGCCAGGGTTTACCGGTCCACGAGCAGTACTTC.

In its sample, this clonotype was seen many times. CDR3 nucleotide sequence: TGTGCCAGCAGCACCAAAACAGGGGTCACCGGGGAGCTGTTTTTT. It yields the protein CASSTKTGVTGELFF. This sequence joins TRBV6-5 and TRBJ2-2; TRBD1 matches at 7 bases. Germline V gene lookup returns CDR1 MNHEY and CDR2 SVGAGI. This CDR3 contains 15 residues. The ends lost 6 bases at V and 4 bases at J; junction bases unmatched: 8.

The table lists this clonotype with many counts. This CDR3 reads CSVAGDSPMGANVLTF. CDR3 nucleotide sequence: TGCAGCGTTGCTGGGGACAGTCCTATGGGGGCCAACGTCCTGACTTTC. The V gene is TRBV29-1, the J gene TRBJ2-6; 7 positions agree with TRBD1. V was pared by 4 bases and J by 4 bases, with 10 bases of the junction left unmatched. Per germline, CDR1 SQVTM and CDR2 ANQGSEA. The length of the CDR3 is 16 residues.

This clonotype was observed many times. The rearrangement links TRBV9 to TRBJ2-7; TRBD2 agrees at 8 bases. The CDR3 extends over 16 amino acids. With V trimmed by 4 bases and J by 0 bases, 9 bases remained unmatched. The germline V gene has CDR1 SGDLS and CDR2 YYNGEE. CDR3 DNA: TGTGCCAGCAGCCCGGGGGGGGCCCCGAGCTCCTACGAGCAGTACTTC. It translates to CASSPGGAPSSYEQYF.

A word on this clonotype: One junction end disagrees with the germline gene, perhaps due to a read error. The gene calls are TRBV7-2 and TRBJ2-7; 13 bases agree with TRBD2. This CDR3 region has 15 residues. Germline CDR1 and CDR2: SGHTA and FQGNSA. CDR3 nucleotides: TGTGTCAGCAGCTGGACTAGCGGGAGCTCCTACGAGCAGTACTTC. Protein sequence: CVSSWTSGSSYEQYF.

Concerning this clonotype itself: A read error may explain this, as a much larger clone is one base away. The chain uses TRBV13 and TRBJ1-6; perhaps TRBD1 as D (5 bases). The CDR3 totals 12 residues. Germline V gene data show CDR1 as PRHDT and CDR2 as FYEKMQ (reference sequence). The CDR3: CVSALGGSPLHF. CDR3 sequence (DNA): TGTGTCAGCGCTCTTGGGGGTTCACCCCTCCACTTT.

This chain connects TRBV7-9 to TRBJ2-1; the match to TRBD1 covers 7 bases. Losses at the gene ends were 5 bases for V and 8 bases for J; bases not matched to a gene: 9. Germline assignment: CDR1 SEHNR and CDR2 FQNEAQ (reference sequence). The CDR3 is 14 residues long. CDR3: CASSILQGKDEQFF. CDR3 nucleotides: TGTGCCAGCAGCATACTACAGGGGAAAGATGAGCAGTTCTTC.

This clonotype was detected ten times or more. The rearrangement uses TRBV12-3 or TRBV12-4 and TRBJ2-3; D tentatively fits TRBD1 or TRBD2 (5 bases each). The length of the CDR3 is 16 residues. Trimming left V 1 base short and J 0 bases short, with 11 bases between. The CDR3 loop reads CASSLVWGISTDTQYF. For the CDR3, the DNA is TGTGCCAGCAGTTTAGTTTGGGGGATTAGCACAGATACGCAGTATTTT.

The genes are TRBV12-3 or TRBV12-4 and TRBJ2-7, with D unclear. V shed 2 bases and J shed 4 bases, with 6 bases lying between them. This CDR3 region has 12 residues. CDR3 nucleotide sequence: TGTGCCAGCAGTTTAAAGGTTTACGAGCAGTACTTC. Translated, it gives CASSLKVYEQYF.

This clonotype was seen a handful of times. V and J are TRBV20-1 and TRBJ2-7; 10 nucleotides line up with TRBD1. The CDR3 covers 15 residues. Germline V gene lookup returns CDR1 DFQATT and CDR2 SNEGSKA (reference sequence). Trimming cost V 4 bases and J 1 base; bases outside gene matches: 7. The CDR3 region has the DNA TGCAGTGCTAAAGAGACAGGGGGCCTTTCCTACGAGCAGTACTTC. Translated: CSAKETGGLSYEQYF.

In this sample, this clonotype turned up a few times. This sequence joins TRBV27 and TRBJ2-6; tentative D call: TRBD1 (5 bases). Per the germline V gene, CDR1 is MNHEY and CDR2 is SMNVEV (reference sequence). The CDR3 has 16 residues. Trimming left V 3 bases short and J 4 bases short, with 13 bases between. The CDR3 nucleotides are TGTGCCAGCAGTTTCCTCGACAGTAGGGGGGCCAACGTCCTGACTTTC. Its translation: CASSFLDSRGANVLTF.

In this sample, this clonotype turned up a few times. This sequence joins TRBV2 and TRBJ2-7; no firm D call. From germline, CDR1 is SNHLY and CDR2 FYNNEI. Trimming pared 5 bases from V and 1 base from J, leaving 9 bases between. This CDR3 has 13 residues. The CDR3 DNA reads as TGTGCCAGCAGTCACACGAATTCCTACGAGCAGTACTTC. It specifies CASSHTNSYEQYF. The full variable domain, its missing parts supplied by reference TRBV2 and TRBJ2-7, is EPEVTQTPSHQVTQMGQEVILRCVPISNHLYFYWYRQILGQKVEFLVSFYNNEISEKSEIFDDQFSVERPDGSNFTLKIRSTKLEDSAMYFCASSHTNSYEQYFGPGTRLTVT.

Concerning this clonotype: A read error may explain this, as a much larger clone is one base away. The chain uses TRBV18 and TRBJ1-2; D ambiguous. CDR3 length: 13 residues. The V gene lost 4 bases and the J gene lost 3 bases, with 9 bases spanning the gap. Looked up from germline, CDR1 is KGHSH and CDR2 is LQKENI. The CDR3 region is CASSHSKDYGYTF. CDR3 bases: TGTGCCAGCTCACACAGTAAGGACTATGGCTACACCTTC.

The chain carries TRBV29-1 and TRBJ2-1; unclear D gene. This CDR3 contains 14 residues. The V and J ends lost 3 bases and 9 bases respectively, with 18 bases between them. Germline lookup yields CDR1 SQVTM and CDR2 ANQGSEA. This CDR3 is CSVESVAELREQFF. The CDR3 nucleotides are TGCAGCGTTGAGTCGGTGGCAGAACTACGTGAGCAGTTCTTC.

This clonotype was detected many times. The chain has TRBV7-9 and TRBJ1-1, with 9 bases fitting TRBD1. There are 16 residues in the CDR3. Trimming took 1 base from V and 4 from J; bases not matched to a gene: 7. The germline CDR1 and CDR2 sequences are SEHNR and FQNEAQ (reference sequence). The CDR3 bases are TGTGCCAGCAGCTTAGGGGGACAGGGTATGGGCACTGAAGCTTTCTTT. Its translation is CASSLGGQGMGTEAFF.

At least ten counts were recorded for this clonotype. The chain couples TRBV20-1 to TRBJ2-7, with 8 nucleotides matching TRBD2. This CDR3 is built from 16 residues. V was clipped by 3 bases and J by 3 bases; unmatched bases: 13. Germline CDR1 reads DFQATT; CDR2 reads SNEGSKA (reference sequence). For the CDR3, the DNA is TGCAGTGCTAGGACTCTTAGCGGGAATTATGGCTACGAGCAGTACTTC. This gives the protein CSARTLSGNYGYEQYF.

This chain joins TRBV11-2 and TRBJ2-7, with unresolved D. Germline-derived CDR1 and CDR2 are SGHAT and FQNNGV. CDR3 length equals 15 residues. V lost 3 bases, J lost 0 bases, and 12 bases lay in between. The DNA for the CDR3 is TGTGCCAGCAGCTTCCAATTGGGGATCTCCTACGAGCAGTACTTC. Its translation: CASSFQLGISYEQYF.

This clonotype was seen many times. V and J are TRBV12-3 or TRBV12-4 and TRBJ2-1, with 7 bases identical to TRBD1. The CDR3 contains 15 residues. V shed 5 bases and J 0 bases; nucleotides not matched to a gene: 4. The CDR3 loop reads CASSDDRVSYNEQFF. The DNA of the CDR3 is TGTGCCAGCAGTGACGACAGGGTCTCCTACAATGAGCAGTTCTTC.

The table lists this clonotype with many counts. This sequence joins TRBV4-2 and TRBJ1-1, with unresolved D. V was trimmed by 4 bases and J by 4 bases, leaving 10 bases between them. CDR3 length: 13 residues. CDR1 is LGHNA, CDR2 YNFKEQ, per germline. CDR3: CASSRILGTEAFF. CDR3 sequence (DNA): TGTGCCAGCAGCCGGATACTGGGCACTGAAGCTTTCTTT.

This clonotype was seen many times. The gene calls are TRBV28 and TRBJ2-3; weak D call: TRBD1 (6 bases). Trimming took 6 bases from V and 4 from J, leaving 14 bases between them. Per germline, CDR1 MDHEN and CDR2 SYDVKM. The CDR3 is 14 amino acids. The CDR3 nucleotides read TGTGCCAGCAGCCCAAGCGAGGGGGCAGATACGCAGTATTTT. Translation gives CASSPSEGADTQYF.

Many counts were recorded for this clonotype. The CDR3 sequence: CASSWAADYEQYF. The CDR3 bases are TGTGCCAGTAGCTGGGCAGCCGACTACGAGCAGTACTTC. The chain has TRBV19 and TRBJ2-7; no clear D gene. The CDR3 loop spans 13 amino acids. V was trimmed by 6 bases and J by 3 bases, leaving 12 bases between them. Germline V gives CDR1 LNHDA, CDR2 SQIVND (reference sequence).

This clonotype has only a few counts. CDR3: CSARDGRATGNEKLFF. In DNA, the CDR3 is TGCAGTGCTAGAGACGGCAGGGCCACGGGTAATGAAAAACTGTTTTTT. The chain links TRBV20-1 to TRBJ1-4; D perhaps matches TRBD1 (5 bases). Looked up from germline, CDR1 is DFQATT and CDR2 is SNEGSKA (reference sequence). Trimming stripped 0 bases from V and 4 bases from J, with 15 bases between. The CDR3 consists of 16 residues.

The chain has TRBV12-3 or TRBV12-4 and TRBJ1-2, with 7 bases matching TRBD1. V gave up 4 bases and J gave up 4 bases; unmatched junction bases: 15. The CDR3 runs to 17 residues. CDR3 loop: CASSYKMTGTYSYGYTF. CDR3 nucleotide sequence: TGTGCCAGCAGTTACAAAATGACAGGGACATACTCCTATGGCTACACCTTC.

This clonotype was observed many times. The rearrangement links TRBV6-1 to TRBJ1-1; no definite D call. The V gene lost 7 bases and the J gene lost 2 bases, with 11 bases spanning the gap. Germline-derived CDR1 and CDR2 are MNHNS and SASEGT. There are 13 residues in the CDR3. CDR3: CASTLGGNTEAFF. CDR3 sequence (DNA): TGTGCCAGCACTCTAGGTGGAAACACTGAAGCTTTCTTT.

This clonotype was seen ten or more times. The V call is TRBV7-9, the J call TRBJ1-5; 9 nucleotides agree with TRBD1. Germline V CDR1 and CDR2: SEHNR, FQNEAQ (reference sequence). Trimming cost V 5 bases and J 6 bases; bases outside gene matches: 5. This CDR3 comprises 14 residues. The CDR3 loop is CASSPGQGIQPQHF. The CDR3 DNA is TGTGCCAGCAGCCCCGGACAGGGGATTCAGCCCCAGCATTTT.

This clonotype was detected only a few times. V is TRBV9 and J is TRBJ2-1; 10 bases agree with TRBD2. Germline CDR1 and CDR2: SGDLS and YYNGEE. V was clipped by 0 bases and J by 13 bases; unmatched bases: 10. CDR3 size: 15 residues. The DNA of the CDR3 is TGTGCCAGCAGCGTAGAAGGTTCTAGCGGGAGCTTCCAGTTCTTC. Its translation is CASSVEGSSGSFQFF.

This clonotype was counted many times. The chain is built from TRBV14 and TRBJ2-7; 7 bases map to TRBD1. The CDR3 runs 15 residues. The V and J ends lost 1 base and 1 base, in that order; junction bases with no gene match: 4. Germline CDR1 is SGHDN and CDR2 is FVKESK. The chain's CDR3 is CASSQGQGYSYEQYF. CDR3 nucleotide sequence: TGTGCCAGCAGCCAAGGACAGGGATATTCCTACGAGCAGTACTTC.

In this sample, this clonotype turned up a few times. The rearrangement links TRBV7-6 to TRBJ2-5; D may correspond to TRBD1 or TRBD2 (5 bases each). The V end was cut by 2 bases, the J end by 0 bases, with 16 bases between. Germline loops: CDR1 SGHVS, CDR2 FNYEAQ. CDR3 length: 17 residues. CDR3 protein: CASSLFQGASYQETQYF. CDR3 DNA: TGTGCCAGCAGCTTATTTCAGGGAGCATCGTACCAAGAGACCCAGTACTTC.